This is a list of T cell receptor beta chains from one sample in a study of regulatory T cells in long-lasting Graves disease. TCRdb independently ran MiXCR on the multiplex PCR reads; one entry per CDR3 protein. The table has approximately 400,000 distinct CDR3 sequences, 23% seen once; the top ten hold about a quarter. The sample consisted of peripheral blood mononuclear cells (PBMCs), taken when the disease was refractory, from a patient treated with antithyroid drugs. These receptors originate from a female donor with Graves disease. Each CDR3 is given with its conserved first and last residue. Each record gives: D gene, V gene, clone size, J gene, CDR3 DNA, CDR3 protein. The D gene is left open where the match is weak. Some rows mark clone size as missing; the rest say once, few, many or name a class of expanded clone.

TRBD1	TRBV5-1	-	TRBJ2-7	TGCGCCAGCAGCTTGAGGGGACAGGGGGCGTCTCGCTACGAGCAGTACTTC	CASSLRGQGASRYEQYF
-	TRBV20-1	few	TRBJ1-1	TGCAGTGCTAGAGGGCAGGGAACGGTCACTGAAGCTTTCTTT	CSARGQGTVTEAFF
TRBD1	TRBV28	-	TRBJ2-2	TGTGCCAGCAGATACAGGGGAGAGGGCGGGGAGCTGTTTTTT	CASRYRGEGGELFF
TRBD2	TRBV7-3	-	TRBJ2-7	TGTGCCAGCAGCCCCCGAGGGGGACTAGCGGGAGAGGTTTACGAGCAGTACTTC	CASSPRGGLAGEVYEQYF
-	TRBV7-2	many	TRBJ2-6	TGTGCCAGCAGCCAAGACAGGCTCGGCTCTGGGGCCAACGTCCTGACTTTC	CASSQDRLGSGANVLTF
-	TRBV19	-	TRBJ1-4	TGTGCCAGTAGTATAGAGGGAGACAGGATAAATGAAAAACTGTTTTTT	CASSIEGDRINEKLFF
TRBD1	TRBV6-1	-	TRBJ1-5	TGTGCCAGCAGTGAAGAGGGGGCCAACAATCAGCCCCAGCATTTT	CASSEEGANNQPQHF
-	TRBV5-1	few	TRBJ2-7	TGCGCCAGCAGCACCGGGACTCCCCCTCACGAGCAGTACTTC	CASSTGTPPHEQYF
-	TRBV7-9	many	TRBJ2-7	TGTGCCAGCACGCGGCAGGTGGGCGAGCAGTACTTC	CASTRQVGEQYF
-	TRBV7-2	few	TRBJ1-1	TGTGCCAGCAGCTCCGGGACGGTGAGAACTGAAGCTTTCTTT	CASSSGTVRTEAFF
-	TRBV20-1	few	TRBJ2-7	TGCAGTGCTATTGACCCAGCGGACTACGAGCAGTACTTC	CSAIDPADYEQYF
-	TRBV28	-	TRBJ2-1	TGTGCCAGCAAAGCGGAGGATGAGCAGTTCTTC	CASKAEDEQFF
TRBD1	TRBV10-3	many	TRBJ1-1	TGTGCCTCCACAGGGGGCCCAGGTACTGAAGCTTTCTTT	CASTGGPGTEAFF
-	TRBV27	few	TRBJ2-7	TGTGCCAGCAGCCCGTTAATGGGGGGCTCCAGCTACGAGCAGTACTTC	CASSPLMGGSSYEQYF
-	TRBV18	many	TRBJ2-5	TGTGCCAGCAGTGAATTAGCGGTCCAAGAGACCCAGTACTTC	CASSELAVQETQYF
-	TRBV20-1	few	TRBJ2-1	TGCAGTGTCAGCTACCCCAATGAGCAGTTCTTC	CSVSYPNEQFF
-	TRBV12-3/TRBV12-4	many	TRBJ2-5	TGTGCCAGCAGTCAGACAACTGGGGCCCAGTACTTC	CASSQTTGAQYF
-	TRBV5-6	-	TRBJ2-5	TGTGCCAGCAGATTAGGGGGTGGTGGGGAGACCCAGTACTTC	CASRLGGGGETQYF
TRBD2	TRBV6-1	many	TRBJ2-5	TGTGCCAGCACCAACCTACGGACTAGCGGGAGGGCCGCTGGAGAGACCCAGTACTTC	CASTNLRTSGRAAGETQYF
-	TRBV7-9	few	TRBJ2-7	TGTGCCAGCAGCTCCGAACAGGGGGGGTCCTACGAGCAGTACTTC	CASSSEQGGSYEQYF
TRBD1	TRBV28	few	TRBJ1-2	TGTGCCAGCAGGTCCTCCGGGACAGGGTATGGCTACACCTTC	CASRSSGTGYGYTF
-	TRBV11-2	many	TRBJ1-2	TGTGCCAGCAGCTCCGGCAACCTAAAGGGCTATGGCTACACCTTC	CASSSGNLKGYGYTF
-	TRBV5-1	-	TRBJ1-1	TGCGCCAGCAGCCCCGTTGAACAGAACACTGAAGCTTTCTTT	CASSPVEQNTEAFF
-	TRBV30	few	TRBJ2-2	TGTGCCTGGAGTAGGGTAGGGACCGGGGAGCTGTTTTTT	CAWSRVGTGELFF
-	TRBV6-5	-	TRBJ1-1	TGTGCCAGCAGGTACACAGAGAACACTGAAGCTTTCTTT	CASRYTENTEAFF
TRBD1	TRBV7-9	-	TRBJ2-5	TGTGCCAGCAGCTCGACCGGACAGGGCGATTGGGAGACCCAGTACTTC	CASSSTGQGDWETQYF
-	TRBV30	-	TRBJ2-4	TGTGCCTGGGGCTATATAGGGTTGGACATTCAGTACTTC	CAWGYIGLDIQYF
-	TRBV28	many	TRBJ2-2	TGTGCCAGCAGTTTGTGGCAGGGTGGCACCGGGGAGCTGTTTTTT	CASSLWQGGTGELFF
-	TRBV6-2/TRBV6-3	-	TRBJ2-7	TGTGCCAGCAGTGAGTGGCGGACCTACGAGCAGTACTTC	CASSEWRTYEQYF
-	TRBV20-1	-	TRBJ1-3	TGCAGTGCTAGAGATACGGGGGTCTCTGGAAACACCATATATTTT	CSARDTGVSGNTIYF
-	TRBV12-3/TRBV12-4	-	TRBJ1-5	TGTGCCAGCAGCGCAGGGAGTCCCTATAGCAATCAGCCCCAGCATTTT	CASSAGSPYSNQPQHF